The T cell receptor beta chain described here comes from a study of beta chain features in type 1 diabetes. Study-wide points: Moderately but significantly shorter TCRB CDR3s were found in Type 1 diabetes patients in all four CD4+ subsets. More deletions and fewer insertions at VDJ junctions were seen in type 1 diabetes patients.

Every isolated RNA sample was fully reverse transcribed, so sequencing captured expressed TCRB transcripts. Some clones are missing from TCRdb's copy, which holds only in-frame ones; the method was immunoSEQ multiplex PCR. The table lists hundreds of thousands of clones, roughly an eighth of them singletons. Regarding this clone: Its matching antigen is unknown.

Germline assignment: CDR1 MNHEY and CDR2 SMNVEV (reference sequence). The CDR3 is 13 amino acids. V was trimmed by 4 bases and J by 8 bases, leaving 14 bases between them. Sequenced sample: naive CD4+ T cells from blood. The chain is built from TRBV27 and TRBJ1-2; D remains unclear. This clonotype originated in a man aged 18 to 30 with type 1 diabetes. The CDR3 DNA follows: TGTGCCAGCAGTTGGGAGGAGTCCGGGGGCTACACCTTC. Translating it yields CASSWEESGGYTF.